The 19 T cell receptor beta chains reported below all come from one sample, sequenced in a study of T cell clones after liver transplantation (dated by TCRdb to between 2018 and 2021). The library was prepared using the immunoSEQ multiplex PCR assay. Not all clones reach the TCRdb copy of this immuneACCESS table, which keeps in-frame sequences only. Checked studies attribute under half of the gap to unresolved V genes and leave the rest unexplained. The table for this sample lists tens of thousands of clones; under 85% of them were counted only once. The ten top clones hold over 8% of the sample. Sequenced here: CD4+ T cells from blood, sampled at the 22-month timepoint. These receptors were collected from a human patient who received a liver transplant. Some T cells may originate with the graft donor following a transplant.

This clone appeared a few times. This chain connects TRBV1 to TRBJ1-5; no check of the table's D call, TRBD1, against the DNA was made. TRBV1 is listed as a pseudogene. The CDR3 is made up of 15 amino acids. CDR3 sequence (DNA): TGCACCAGCAGCCGGAACAGCTATAGCAATCAGCCCCAGCATTTT. This translates into CTSSRNSYSNQPQHF.

This rearrangement joins TRBV19 to TRBJ2-3, with 7 positions matching TRBD2. The CDR3 loop spans 15 amino acids. The junction had 10 bases not matched to a gene; V was cut back by 7 bases and J by 3 bases. In germline, CDR1 is LNHDA, CDR2 SQIVND (reference sequence). The DNA of the CDR3 is TGTGCCAGTACACAAAACTCGGGGGGAACAGATACGCAGTATTTT. As protein: CASTQNSGGTDTQYF.

This clone has a single count. V and J are TRBV5-1 and TRBJ2-6; the D call may be TRBD1 or TRBD2 (6 bases each). Germline CDR1 is SGHRS and CDR2 is YFSETQ. The CDR3 is 16 residues long. Trimming cost V 5 bases and J 2 bases, with 14 bases left between them. The CDR3 DNA sequence: TGCGCCAGCAGACCGGGGGCAGGACCTGGGGCCAACGTCCTGACTTTC. Translation: CASRPGAGPGANVLTF.

The J gene is TRBJ1-1, the V gene TRBV2, with a possible D match to TRBD1 (5 bases). Germline CDR1 is SNHLY and CDR2 is FYNNEI. This CDR3 has 13 amino acids. V lost 8 bases, J lost 5 bases, and 15 bases lay in between. As DNA, the CDR3 is TGTGCCAGCTATTGGCAGGGTAAGACTGAAGCTTTCTTT. It translates to CASYWQGKTEAFF. Based on the CDR3 plus reference TRBV2 and TRBJ1-1, the full variable domain is EPEVTQTPSHQVTQMGQEVILRCVPISNHLYFYWYRQILGQKVEFLVSFYNNEISEKSEIFDDQFSVERPDGSNFTLKIRSTKLEDSAMYFCASYWQGKTEAFFGQGTRLTVV.

This chain links TRBV28 with TRBJ1-1; tentatively, D is TRBD1 (6 bases). The CDR3 is made up of 13 amino acids. Germline values: CDR1 MDHEN, CDR2 SYDVKM. V was shortened by 3 bases and J by 5 bases, with 10 bases between the two germline ends. The CDR3 region has the DNA TGTGCCAGCAGTTTCAGCCAGGGGACTGAAGCTTTCTTT. Protein sequence: CASSFSQGTEAFF.

This clone was observed a few times. The J gene is TRBJ2-7, the V gene TRBV20-1; 9 bases agree with TRBD1. The CDR3 is made up of 11 amino acids. Germline V CDR1 and CDR2: DFQATT, SNEGSKA (reference sequence). In DNA, the CDR3 is TGCGGGGGACAGGGCACCTACGAGCAGTACTTC. Protein product: CGGQGTYEQYF.

The rearrangement links TRBV6-5 to TRBJ1-2; 9 nucleotides match TRBD1. The V and J ends lost 6 bases and 13 bases, in that order; junction bases with no gene match: 9. This CDR3 comprises 12 residues. The germline gives CDR1 MNHEY, CDR2 SVGAGI. CDR3 residues: CASSRLQGAGTF. The DNA of the CDR3 is TGTGCCAGCAGCCGCTTACAGGGGGCGGGCACCTTC.

The rearrangement uses TRBV10-3 and TRBJ2-7; no clear D gene. Germline CDR1 is ENHRY and CDR2 is SYGVKD. Trimming stripped 3 bases from V and 0 bases from J, with 12 bases between. This CDR3 comprises 15 residues. CDR3 sequence (DNA): TGTGCCATCAGTGAACGGCCACTAAGCTCCTACGAGCAGTACTTC. Protein: CAISERPLSSYEQYF.

The sample holds one count of this clone. V usage is TRBV5-1 and J usage is TRBJ2-5, with TRBD1 matching over 11 bases. The V and J ends lost 3 bases and 4 bases, in that order; junction bases with no gene match: 2. Germline values: CDR1 SGHRS, CDR2 YFSETQ. This CDR3 is 14 amino acids long. The chain's CDR3 is CASSSDRGRETQYF. As DNA, the CDR3 is TGCGCCAGCAGCTCGGACAGGGGGCGAGAGACCCAGTACTTC.

V is TRBV7-9 and J is TRBJ1-2; D remains ambiguous. Germline V CDR1 and CDR2: SEHNR, FQNEAQ (reference sequence). The V and J ends lost 3 bases and 4 bases respectively, with 6 bases between them. The CDR3 covers 12 residues. The chain's CDR3 is CASSLELYGYTF. The CDR3 DNA reads as TGTGCCAGCAGCTTGGAGCTCTATGGCTACACCTTC.

This clone has a single count. The J gene is TRBJ1-1, the V gene TRBV6-5; D is ambiguous. Germline values: CDR1 MNHEY, CDR2 SVGAGI. The length of the CDR3 is 15 residues. Trimming left V 3 bases short and J 2 bases short, with 13 bases between. The CDR3: CASSYLAEPNTEAFF. In DNA, the CDR3 is TGTGCCAGCAGTTATCTCGCCGAACCTAACACTGAAGCTTTCTTT.

The chain couples TRBV15 to TRBJ2-3; the D gene is possibly TRBD1 (5 bases). V dropped 5 bases and J dropped 5 bases, with 5 bases sitting between them. Germline CDR1 is LNHNV and CDR2 is YYDKDF (reference sequence). The CDR3 is 11 residues long. CDR3 sequence: CATSGQDTQYF. CDR3 coding DNA: TGTGCCACCAGCGGACAAGATACGCAGTATTTT.

This chain uses TRBV2 with TRBJ2-3; unclear D gene. The CDR3 is 14 amino acids. Per germline, CDR1 SNHLY and CDR2 FYNNEI. The V end lost 5 bases, the J end lost 6 bases, and 15 bases lay between the germline ends. The chain's CDR3 is CASSLLRPIDTQYF. The CDR3 DNA reads TGTGCCAGCAGTCTACTACGTCCCATCGATACGCAGTATTTT. The complete variable domain, with remaining parts taken from reference TRBV2 and TRBJ2-3, reads EPEVTQTPSHQVTQMGQEVILRCVPISNHLYFYWYRQILGQKVEFLVSFYNNEISEKSEIFDDQFSVERPDGSNFTLKIRSTKLEDSAMYFCASSLLRPIDTQYFGPGTRLTVL.

The chain employs TRBV19 and TRBJ1-1, with D maybe TRBD1 (5 bases). Looked up from germline, CDR1 is LNHDA and CDR2 is SQIVND (reference sequence). The CDR3 has 13 amino acids. V lost 6 bases and J 3 bases, leaving 11 bases between the germline ends. The CDR3 DNA is TGTGCCAGTAGATTCCAGGGTGACACTGAAGCTTTCTTT. The encoded protein is CASRFQGDTEAFF.

The rearrangement uses TRBV10-3 and TRBJ2-7, with D possibly called TRBD1 or TRBD2 (7 bases each). V gave up 10 bases and J gave up 4 bases, with 14 bases separating them. Germline V CDR1 and CDR2: ENHRY, SYGVKD. This CDR3 spans 12 amino acids. CDR3: CATRQGGYEQYF. The CDR3, as DNA: TGTGCCACCCGACAGGGAGGGTACGAGCAGTACTTC.

V and J are TRBV18 and TRBJ2-5; 9 positions agree with TRBD1. Losses at the gene ends were 3 bases for V and 4 bases for J; bases not matched to a gene: 3. There are 14 residues in the CDR3. Germline lookup yields CDR1 KGHSH and CDR2 LQKENI. CDR3 in amino acids: CASSPGQGRETQYF. The CDR3 DNA follows: TGTGCCAGCTCACCGGGACAGGGAAGAGAGACCCAGTACTTC.

The chain carries TRBV7-8 and TRBJ1-6; D uncertain. There are 14 residues in the CDR3. V gave up 2 bases and J gave up 6 bases, with 8 bases separating them. Per germline, CDR1 SGHVS and CDR2 FQNEAQ. The CDR3 nucleotides read TGTGCCAGCAGCTTAACGCACGGTAATTCACCCCTCCACTTT. Translating gives CASSLTHGNSPLHF.

V usage is TRBV19 and J usage is TRBJ1-5, with TRBD1 as a possible D gene (6 bases). V shed 3 bases and J shed 0 bases, with 9 bases lying between them. This CDR3 has 15 amino acids. Per germline, CDR1 LNHDA and CDR2 SQIVND (reference sequence). CDR3 in amino acids: CASSIGQNSNQPQHF. The CDR3 bases are TGTGCCAGTAGTATCGGACAGAATAGCAATCAGCCCCAGCATTTT.

The rearrangement uses TRBV6-5 and TRBJ2-1; 7 bases agree with TRBD2. The J segment lost 9 bases and the V segment lost 6 bases, leaving 8 bases of the junction unmatched. The CDR3 is 13 residues long. Germline V gene data show CDR1 as MNHEY and CDR2 as SVGAGI. In nucleotides, the CDR3 is TGTGCCAGCAGAGGGACTAACAACGCTGAGCAGTTCTTC. Translation: CASRGTNNAEQFF.